The next 13 T cell receptor beta chains were all read from a single sample in a study of OX40 agonist ivuxolimab in advanced cancers. TCRdb's table, derived via immunoSEQ multiplex PCR, lists solely in-frame clones and lacks some. Of about 26,000 clones in the sample, about 80% were seen once. Sequenced material: CD4+ or CD8+ T cells sorted from blood, taken in a trial of the OX40 agonist ivuxolimab. The receptors stem from an adult with an advanced solid tumor such as melanoma, head and neck, liver or kidney cancer.

In DNA form, the CDR3 reads TGTGCCAGTAGTCTCAGTGCTAACTATGGCTACACCTTC. Amino acids: CASSLSANYGYTF. The gene calls are TRBV19 and TRBJ1-2; D ambiguous. Germline-derived CDR1 and CDR2 are LNHDA and SQIVND (reference sequence). The CDR3 runs to 13 residues. V was pared by 5 bases and J by 0 bases, with 7 bases between.

This clone was recorded once. The CDR3 loop is CASSLALTYEQYF. CDR3 in DNA: TGCGCCAGCAGCTTGGCCCTTACCTACGAGCAGTACTTC. This rearrangement joins TRBV5-1 to TRBJ2-7; D not resolved. Trimming shortened V by 0 bases and J by 2 bases, and 6 bases separated the two germline ends. The CDR3 runs to 13 residues. Germline lookup yields CDR1 SGHRS and CDR2 YFSETQ.

The chain employs TRBV7-6 and TRBJ2-7; TRBD1 agrees at 8 bases. Unmatched junction bases numbered 9, after V lost 5 bases and J lost 3 bases. Germline V gene lookup returns CDR1 SGHVS and CDR2 FNYEAQ. The CDR3 extends over 15 amino acids. CDR3 nucleotides: TGTGCCAGCAGCATGAAAGGGACAGGAGACTACGAGCAGTACTTC. This codes for CASSMKGTGDYEQYF.

The chain is built from TRBV6-5 and TRBJ2-7, with D possibly being TRBD2 (7 bases). The length of the CDR3 is 15 residues. The germline V gene has CDR1 MNHEY and CDR2 SVGAGI. Trimming removed 0 bases from V and 2 bases from J, with 11 bases in between. The CDR3 spells CASSYSGGGTYEQYF. The CDR3 DNA is TGTGCCAGCAGTTACTCAGGGGGGGGGACCTACGAGCAGTACTTC.

The chain has TRBV27 and TRBJ2-3; D gene uncertain. Trimming took 0 bases from V and 4 from J, leaving 14 bases between them. This CDR3 region has 16 residues. Looked up from germline, CDR1 is MNHEY and CDR2 is SMNVEV (reference sequence). Here the CDR3 reads CASSLSAAASPDTQYF. CDR3 in DNA: TGTGCCAGCAGTTTATCTGCGGCGGCGTCCCCAGATACGCAGTATTTT.

The rearrangement joins TRBV7-8 to TRBJ1-1; TRBD1 might be the D (5 bases). Germline loops: CDR1 SGHVS, CDR2 FQNEAQ. The V end was cut by 2 bases, the J end by 1 base, with 11 bases between. The CDR3 consists of 15 residues. The CDR3 is CASSLSTGANTEAFF. CDR3 DNA sequence: TGTGCCAGCAGCTTAAGCACCGGGGCGAACACTGAAGCTTTCTTT.

The chain joins TRBV4-1 to TRBJ1-1; 7 bases agree with TRBD1. Trimming took 1 base from V and 5 from J; bases not matched to a gene: 7. CDR3 size: 15 residues. Germline CDR1 and CDR2: MGHRA and YSYEKL. CDR3 protein: CASSQGEGAGTEAFF. CDR3 nucleotides: TGCGCCAGCAGCCAAGGTGAGGGGGCTGGTACTGAAGCTTTCTTT.

The V gene is TRBV5-6, the J gene TRBJ1-2; D not resolved. Trimming pared 0 bases from V and 7 bases from J, leaving 22 bases between. The CDR3 extends over 17 amino acids. Germline-derived CDR1 and CDR2 are SGHDT and YYEEEE. In DNA form, the CDR3 reads TGTGCCAGCAGCTTGGCTCTTGGGCCCGAACCGTTAGGTGGCTACACCTTC. This gives the protein CASSLALGPEPLGGYTF.

The chain joins TRBV12-5 to TRBJ2-7, with D unresolved. V lost 2 bases and J lost 2, with 7 bases in between. This CDR3 contains 13 residues. CDR1 is LGHNT, CDR2 FRNRAP, per germline. CDR3 in amino acids: CASGLTETYEQYF. Written as DNA, the CDR3 is TGTGCTAGTGGTTTGACAGAAACCTACGAGCAGTACTTC.

The chain is built from TRBV4-1 and TRBJ2-5; 10 bases line up with TRBD1. Germline V gene data show CDR1 as MGHRA and CDR2 as YSYEKL. The CDR3 spans 15 residues. V dropped 1 base and J dropped 1; count of bases not matched to a gene: 0. In DNA form, the CDR3 reads TGCGCCAGCAGCCAAGGGACAGGGGGCCAAGAGACCCAGTACTTC. This translates into CASSQGTGGQETQYF.

This sequence joins TRBV14 and TRBJ1-1, with no clear D. The CDR3 loop spans 15 amino acids. Between the trimmed V and J ends, which lost 1 base and 2 bases, there was a span of 11 bases. Germline V lookup: CDR1 SGHDN, CDR2 FVKESK. Written as DNA, the CDR3 is TGTGCCAGCAGCCAAGGATGGACTTATAACACTGAAGCTTTCTTT. Translating gives CASSQGWTYNTEAFF.

The CDR3 reads CASSPPSGQGMYEQYF. The CDR3 DNA is TGTGCCAGCAGCCCACCCTCGGGACAGGGGATGTACGAGCAGTACTTC. The chain combines TRBV7-9 with TRBJ2-7; 10 nucleotides agree with TRBD1. In germline, CDR1 is SEHNR, CDR2 FQNEAQ (reference sequence). Trimming took 5 bases from V and 4 from J; bases not matched to a gene: 11. The CDR3 totals 16 residues.

The chain recombines TRBV6-5 with TRBJ2-3, with 9 nucleotides matching TRBD2. Trimming at V came to 2 bases and at J to 1 base, leaving 4 bases not matched to a gene. Germline loops: CDR1 MNHEY, CDR2 SVGAGI. CDR3 length: 16 amino acids. The CDR3 loop is CASSYLSGGRTDTQYF. The CDR3 DNA is TGTGCCAGCAGTTACCTTAGCGGGGGCCGCACAGATACGCAGTATTTT.